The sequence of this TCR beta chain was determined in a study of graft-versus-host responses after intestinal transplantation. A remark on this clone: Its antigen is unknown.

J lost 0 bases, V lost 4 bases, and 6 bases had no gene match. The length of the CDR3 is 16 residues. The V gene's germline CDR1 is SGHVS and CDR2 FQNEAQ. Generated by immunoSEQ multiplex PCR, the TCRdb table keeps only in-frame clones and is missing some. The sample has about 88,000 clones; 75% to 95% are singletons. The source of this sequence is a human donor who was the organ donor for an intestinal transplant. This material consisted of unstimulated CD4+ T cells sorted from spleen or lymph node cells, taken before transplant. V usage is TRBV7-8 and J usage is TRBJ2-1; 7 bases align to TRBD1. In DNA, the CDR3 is TGTGCCAGCAGCTACTACAGGGGTAGCTCCTACAATGAGCAGTTCTTC. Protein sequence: CASSYYRGSSYNEQFF.